Each of the 5 T cell receptor beta chains below was sequenced from the same sample in a study of T cells in Graves' hyperthyroidism and ophthalmopathy (dated by TCRdb to the late 2010s). Libraries were built with multiplex PCR. This sample was sequenced with an Illumina HiSeq 2000. TCR beta CDR3 regions were amplified from RNA transcripts. A first-round RT-PCR of the TCR CDR3 used the HTBI primer set with the Qiagen OneStep RT-PCR kit. TCRdb reanalyzed the raw reads on its own, using fastp at Q25 for trimming and MiXCR for clone calling, and kept in-frame beta chains. Rows merge per CDR3 protein into single entries with the most common DNA and genes. This sample has about 640,000 distinct CDR3 sequences in its table, and 20% to 25% of those were observed once. The biggest ten clones account for more than 30% of the sample. Sequencing input: blood. The receptors stem from a man aged 25 to 40 with Graves' ophthalmopathy.

The chain employs TRBV12-3 or TRBV12-4 and TRBJ2-2; no definite D call. Trimming removed 5 bases from V and 6 bases from J, with 10 bases in between. The CDR3 covers 13 residues. The CDR3 region has the DNA TGTGCCAGCAGTGACTGGACCGCCGGGGAGCTGTTTTTT. This codes for CASSDWTAGELFF.

The V and J genes are TRBV15 and TRBJ2-1, with 8 bases that match TRBD2. Germline-derived CDR1 and CDR2 are LNHNV and YYDKDF (reference sequence). Trimming cost V 1 base and J 2 bases; bases outside gene matches: 7. The CDR3 spans 17 residues. DNA of the CDR3: TGTGCCACCAGCAGAGTACTAGCGGTGGGGCCCTACAATGAGCAGTTCTTC. This sequence encodes CATSRVLAVGPYNEQFF.

Many counts were recorded for this clonotype. This sequence joins TRBV28 and TRBJ2-1; TRBD1 might be the D (6 bases). Germline CDR1 and CDR2: MDHEN and SYDVKM. This CDR3 has 17 residues. Trimming stripped 4 bases from V and 0 bases from J, with 16 bases between. CDR3 loop: CASSSPRGQRSYNEQFF. The CDR3 nucleotides read TGTGCCAGCAGTTCCCCGCGAGGACAGCGCTCCTACAATGAGCAGTTCTTC.

This clonotype has a handful of counts. This sequence joins TRBV7-6 and TRBJ2-1, with D possibly matching TRBD1 (6 bases). CDR3 size: 16 residues. V shed 5 bases and J shed 3 bases, with 17 bases lying between them. Germline V gives CDR1 SGHVS, CDR2 FNYEAQ. The chain's CDR3 is CASSTTRDILYNEQFF. CDR3 coding DNA: TGTGCCAGCAGCACAACCCGGGACATACTCTACAATGAGCAGTTCTTC.

This clonotype was found many times. The chain couples TRBV3-1 to TRBJ1-1, with D hard to call. The germline gives CDR1 LGHDT, CDR2 YNNKEL (reference sequence). This CDR3 has 12 residues. V was pared by 1 base and J by 8 bases, with 8 bases between. The CDR3 bases are TGTGCCAGCAGCCAAGGTTTGACAGAAGCTTTCTTT. Its protein is CASSQGLTEAFF.